Listed below are T cell receptor beta chains from one sample, sequenced in a study of T cells in localized non-small cell lung cancer. TCRdb's table, derived via immunoSEQ multiplex PCR, lists solely in-frame clones and lacks some. The sample consists of around 30,000 clones, 70% to 90% of them appearing once. The sequenced sample was peripheral blood, obtained before any cancer treatment. The receptors were gathered from a female donor over 55 with stage III squamous cell lung carcinoma. CDR3s include the opening cysteine and the closing phenylalanine or tryptophan. The D gene is left open where the match is weak. Expanded clones are given a class, and other clones once, few, many or no size at all.

CDR3 length	D gene	V gene	clone size	J gene	CDR3 protein	CDR3 DNA
16	TRBD1	TRBV4-3	few	TRBJ1-2	CASSQEPLTGLGGYTF	TGCGCCAGCAGCCAGGAACCTCTGACAGGGCTTGGGGGCTACACCTTC
16	.	TRBV6-5	once	TRBJ2-7	CASSYSSIGLTYEQYF	TGTGCCAGCAGTTACTCGAGTATCGGGCTGACCTACGAGCAGTACTTC
13	.	TRBV9	.	TRBJ2-1	CASSESDYNEQFF	TGTGCCAGCAGCGAGTCAGACTACAATGAGCAGTTCTTC
16	.	TRBV4-2	.	TRBJ2-7	CASSQAPGTNSYEQYF	TGTGCCAGCAGCCAAGCCCCCGGGACAAACTCCTACGAGCAGTACTTC
13	.	TRBV27	few	TRBJ1-1	CASSLTRNTEAFF	TGTGCCAGCAGTTTAACTAGGAACACTGAAGCTTTCTTT
18	TRBD2	TRBV28	.	TRBJ2-7	CASSSYLDRASGSYEQYF	TGTGCCAGCAGTTCGTACCTGGACCGGGCTAGCGGGAGTTACGAGCAGTACTTC
19	TRBD1	TRBV19	.	TRBJ1-6	CASSKITSGTGGKNSPLHF	TGTGCCAGTAGTAAAATAACATCCGGGACAGGGGGCAAGAATTCACCCCTCCACTTT
17	TRBD1	TRBV5-5	.	TRBJ1-1	CASGDRDRGFMNTEAFF	TGTGCCAGCGGAGACCGGGACAGAGGATTTATGAACACTGAAGCTTTCTTT
19	TRBD2	TRBV4-3	once	TRBJ2-3	CASSQELLAGASSTDTQYF	TGCGCCAGCAGCCAAGAGTTGCTAGCGGGGGCCTCTAGCACAGATACGCAGTATTTT
14	TRBD1	TRBV27	.	TRBJ2-1	CASSLGQGVGEQFF	TGTGCCAGCAGTTTAGGACAGGGGGTAGGTGAGCAGTTCTTC
16	TRBD1	TRBV10-3	once	TRBJ2-2	CAISQRDRGNTGELFF	TGTGCCATCAGTCAACGGGACAGGGGGAACACCGGGGAGCTGTTTTTT
16	.	TRBV5-4	.	TRBJ2-7	CASSLGQAINSYEQYF	TGTGCCAGCAGCTTGGGACAGGCGATCAACTCCTACGAGCAGTACTTC
17	TRBD2	TRBV19	.	TRBJ2-1	CASSIGASGSIVNEQFF	TGTGCCAGTAGTATAGGGGCTAGCGGGAGCATAGTAAATGAGCAGTTCTTC
16	TRBD2	TRBV4-1	once	TRBJ2-1	CASSHGTSGGYNEQFF	TGCGCCAGCAGCCACGGGACTAGCGGAGGATACAATGAGCAGTTCTTC
13	.	TRBV2	.	TRBJ2-4	CASREPLETAPTF	TGTGCCAGCAGGGAACCCCTTGAGACGGCTCCAACTTTC
12	.	TRBV29-1	.	TRBJ1-1	CSVGQTPAEAFF	TGCAGCGTTGGCCAGACACCGGCTGAAGCTTTCTTT
18	.	TRBV19	.	TRBJ1-1	CASSAPWPPQGADTEAFF	TGTGCCAGTAGTGCCCCCTGGCCGCCACAGGGCGCTGACACTGAAGCTTTCTTT
17	TRBD2	TRBV10-3	.	TRBJ2-1	CAISESGGGTTYNEQFF	TGTGCCATCAGTGAGTCGGGCGGGGGGACAACTTACAATGAGCAGTTCTTC
17	.	TRBV28	few	TRBJ2-1	CASSLEEALLSYNEQFF	TGTGCCAGCAGTTTAGAGGAGGCTCTTCTCTCCTACAATGAGCAGTTCTTC
16	TRBD1	TRBV18	.	TRBJ1-5	CASSPRDRGSNQPQHF	TGTGCCAGCTCACCGCGGGACAGGGGGAGCAATCAGCCCCAGCATTTT
14	.	TRBV19	.	TRBJ2-2	CASRQGIFGGELFF	TGTGCCAGTAGACAGGGTATTTTCGGCGGGGAGCTGTTTTTT
15	.	TRBV5-4	.	TRBJ1-2	CASSLAQGQDYGYTF	TGTGCCAGCAGCTTGGCCCAGGGGCAGGACTATGGCTACACCTTC
16	.	TRBV19	.	TRBJ2-1	CASRGFGLAPTDEQFF	TGTGCCAGTAGGGGCTTTGGGCTAGCGCCTACGGATGAGCAGTTCTTC
16	TRBD2	TRBV27	.	TRBJ2-5	CASSLRSSGRQETQYF	TGTGCCAGCAGTTTACGGTCTAGCGGGAGGCAAGAGACCCAGTACTTC
14	TRBD2	TRBV7-2	.	TRBJ2-2	CASKERGYTGELFF	TGTGCCAGCAAAGAGCGGGGGTACACCGGGGAGCTGTTTTTT
13	.	TRBV6-5	.	TRBJ1-5	CASNTGWVQPQHF	TGTGCCAGCAATACAGGGTGGGTCCAGCCCCAGCATTTT
13	.	TRBV6-5	few	TRBJ1-2	CASSYYSNYGYTF	TGTGCCAGCAGTTACTACAGTAACTATGGCTACACCTTC
13	.	TRBV6-6	.	TRBJ1-4	CASSYKSNEKLFF	TGTGCCAGCAGTTACAAGAGTAATGAAAAACTGTTTTTT
14	.	TRBV4-3	once	TRBJ2-5	CASSQSHLGETQYF	TGCGCCAGCAGCCAATCCCACCTAGGAGAGACCCAGTACTTC
14	.	TRBV7-3	.	TRBJ2-1	CASSLNPQSQEQFF	TGTGCCAGCAGCTTAAACCCCCAAAGTCAGGAGCAGTTCTTC
15	TRBD1	TRBV9	.	TRBJ1-1	CASSVADRGNTEAFF	TGTGCCAGCAGCGTAGCGGACAGGGGGAACACTGAAGCTTTCTTT
16	TRBD1	TRBV5-4	.	TRBJ2-2	CASSPGQGARPGELFF	TGTGCCAGCAGCCCTGGACAGGGGGCGCGTCCCGGGGAGCTGTTTTTT
14	.	TRBV5-1	.	TRBJ2-7	CASSLGTVSWEQYF	TGCGCCAGCAGCTTGGGGACAGTTAGCTGGGAGCAGTACTTC
15	TRBD2	TRBV11-2	.	TRBJ2-2	CATGRTSGNTGELFF	TGTGCCACCGGCCGGACTAGCGGAAACACCGGGGAGCTGTTTTTT
15	.	TRBV23-1	few	TRBJ2-1	CASSHPPGDNNEQFF	TGCGCCAGCAGTCACCCACCAGGAGACAACAATGAGCAGTTCTTC
16	.	TRBV7-9	.	TRBJ2-1	CASSLGVSSSYNEQFF	TGTGCCAGCAGCTTAGGGGTCTCGAGCTCCTACAATGAGCAGTTCTTC
15	TRBD2	TRBV5-1	.	TRBJ2-1	CASSIGPGGYNEQFF	TGCGCCAGCAGCATAGGACCGGGGGGTTACAATGAGCAGTTCTTC
16	.	TRBV5-8	.	TRBJ2-5	CASSPGVQGRQETQYF	TGTGCCAGCAGCCCGGGGGTACAGGGGAGGCAAGAGACCCAGTACTTC
15	.	TRBV28	.	TRBJ1-6	CASSFAGLINSPLHF	TGTGCCAGCAGTTTTGCGGGACTCATTAATTCACCCCTCCACTTT
14	.	TRBV4-3	medium-sized	TRBJ2-6	CASSQGPGANVLTF	TGCGCCAGCAGCCAAGGCCCTGGGGCCAACGTCCTGACTTTC
17	TRBD1	TRBV5-1	.	TRBJ1-6	CASSLAWRTGRNSPLHF	TGCGCCAGCAGCCTTGCCTGGAGGACAGGGAGAAATTCACCCCTCCACTTT
16	TRBD1	TRBV2	.	TRBJ2-1	CASSDNYRGARREQFF	TGTGCCAGCAGTGATAATTACAGGGGGGCTCGTAGGGAGCAGTTCTTC
12	.	TRBV2	.	TRBJ2-1	CASERQYNEQFF	TGTGCCAGCGAGAGACAGTACAATGAGCAGTTCTTC
14	.	TRBV6-5	.	TRBJ2-7	CASSYSVSSYEQYF	TGTGCCAGCAGTTACTCCGTAAGCTCCTACGAGCAGTACTTC
15	.	TRBV7-2	.	TRBJ2-2	CASSSRQGGTGELFF	TGTGCCAGCAGCTCTCGACAGGGAGGTACCGGGGAGCTGTTTTTT
16	.	TRBV19	once	TRBJ1-2	CASSMHRATTNYGYTF	TGTGCCAGTAGTATGCACAGAGCTACTACTAACTATGGCTACACCTTC
15	TRBD1	TRBV11-2	.	TRBJ1-2	CASIIAPGQGYGYTF	TGTGCCAGCATAATAGCTCCCGGACAGGGGTATGGCTACACCTTC
14	.	TRBV15	.	TRBJ2-7	CATSRDRASYEQYF	TGTGCCACCAGCAGAGATAGGGCGTCCTACGAGCAGTACTTC
14	TRBD2	TRBV5-8	.	TRBJ2-7	CASSFGGGSYEQYF	TGTGCCAGCAGCTTCGGCGGGGGCTCCTACGAGCAGTACTTC
13	.	TRBV30	once	TRBJ1-5	CAWGGGEGQPQHF	TGTGCCTGGGGAGGGGGAGAGGGACAGCCCCAGCATTTT
14	TRBD1	TRBV6-5	.	TRBJ2-7	CASTTQDRGYEQYF	TGTGCCAGCACCACCCAGGACAGGGGTTACGAGCAGTACTTC
15	.	TRBV5-1	once	TRBJ1-6	CASSFGSSYNSPLHF	TGCGCCAGCAGCTTTGGTAGCTCCTATAATTCACCCCTCCACTTT
15	.	TRBV28	.	TRBJ1-5	CASSLSIRGNQPQHF	TGTGCCAGCAGTTTATCTATCCGGGGCAATCAGCCCCAGCATTTT
16	TRBD2	TRBV9	.	TRBJ2-2	CASSVGVASGIGELFF	TGTGCCAGCAGCGTAGGAGTGGCTAGCGGGATCGGGGAGCTGTTTTTT
14	.	TRBV9	.	TRBJ1-5	CASSVGGGNQPQHF	TGTGCCAGCAGCGTAGGGGGAGGCAATCAGCCCCAGCATTTT